The entry below gives a single TCR beta chain sequence along with its context. Its binding antigen is unknown. Within one base of it there is no much larger clone, and no base qualities were kept. Collaborating institutions collected whole blood in K2EDTA tubes following their own protocols. For TCRbeta analysis, collaborators shipped samples as frozen whole blood, isolated PBMCs, or DNA extracted from either of those sample types. These data originate in a study of blood T cell repertoires in COVID-19 (dated by TCRdb to 2018 to 2020). Notes on the research overall: Samples from collaborators originated in the United States, Italy and Spain and spanned both the acute and convalescent phases of COVID-19. The prospective study material was composed of cDNA or gDNA derived from T cells, B-cell-depleted T cells, or PBMCs. Deeply sampled blood TCRbeta repertoires from subjects exposed to, actively infected with, or recovered from COVID-19 were included in the dataset. A freely available public database, intended as a resource for researchers studying the immune response to SARS-CoV-2, is where the repertoires were released. Samples came from the ongoing ImmuneRACE study (first 160 participants) plus 1,254 subjects from 6 global collaborators. The sample metadata nearly always contained a de-identified subject ID, COVID-19 status, age in years and sex. Where HLA class I and class II types were available, the types were taken from metadata supplied by the sample provider, not from assay-based typing. Beyond this particular receptor, the publication reports: The amount of clinical and demographic metadata varied by source and participant and was provided uncurated.

TCRbeta CDR3 regions were amplified from genomic DNA by means of the immunoSEQ Assay, a bias-controlled multiplex PCR. The original pipeline was this. Within the assay, amplification of reference gene primers was used to estimate how many nucleated cells each sample contained. To quantify the absolute abundance of each unique TCRbeta CDR3 rearrangement, sequence reads were collapsed and filtered. For each sample, productive Simpson clonality was calculated by taking the square root of Simpson's diversity index across productive rearrangements. In its TCRdb copy, this immuneACCESS table keeps in-frame sequences only and misses some clones. Where compared with another copy, unresolved V genes explain less than half of these, and the others have no known cause. The DNA gave D and trimming, while V, J and clone size come from that table. Here the sample has roughly 190,000 clones; 87% occur a single time. The ten largest clones add up to roughly 21% of the sample.

CDR1 is given as LGHNA and CDR2 as YNFKEQ, both from the germline V gene. The V and J ends are trimmed by 6 bases and 8 bases, leaving 16 bases between them. Including the terminal cysteine and phenylalanine, the CDR3 comprises 13 residues. The DNA shown is the 39-base CDR3, in frame from base 1. The receptor was isolated from a man in his sixties with active or convalescent COVID-19. What was sequenced was peripheral blood. The sequence links TRBV4-2 to TRBJ1-2; TRBD1 is possibly the D segment (5 matching bases). The CDR3 corresponds to CASSPSGDLGYTF. The nucleotide sequence reads as follows: TGTGCCAGCAGTCCCTCCGGGGACTTGGGCTACACCTTC.